This passage covers 30 T cell receptor beta chains from one sample sequenced in a study of T cells after yellow fever vaccination. TCRdb independently ran MiXCR on the 5' RACE reads; one entry per CDR3 protein. The data contain some 500,000 distinct CDR3 sequences, roughly 14% of them singletons. The sample consisted of PBMCs, taken on the day of the yellow fever booster vaccination. The receptors were gathered from a man aged 30 to 39 who received the YFV17D yellow fever vaccine.

As regards this clonotype: The junction differs from germline at one of its ends, possibly a read error. CDR3 in amino acids: CACSLKGLAGGFQETQYF. The CDR3 bases are TGTGCCTGCAGTTTAAAGGGACTAGCGGGAGGGTTTCAAGAGACCCAGTACTTC. The V call is TRBV12-3 or TRBV12-4, the J call TRBJ2-5, with 16 positions matching TRBD2. CDR3 length equals 18 residues.

This clonotype turned up a few times. The DNA of the CDR3 is TGTGCCACCAGCCCTCGGTGGGACGACGAGCAGTTCTTC. Residues: CATSPRWDDEQFF. The chain carries TRBV15 and TRBJ2-1; possibly TRBD1 or TRBD2 for D (5 bases each). V lost 5 bases and J lost 10, with 15 bases in between. CDR3 length: 13 residues. Per germline, CDR1 LNHNV and CDR2 YYDKDF (reference sequence).

This clonotype showed up just a few times. This sequence joins TRBV18 and TRBJ2-1; D is possibly TRBD1 (5 bases). Germline lookup yields CDR1 KGHSH and CDR2 LQKENI. The CDR3 spans 14 residues. Trimming took off 3 bases at V and 2 bases at J, with 8 bases between the two ends. CDR3 bases: TGTGCCAGCTCACCGGCAGGGACCTACAATGAGCAGTTCTTC. The encoded protein is CASSPAGTYNEQFF.

This clonotype occurred a few times. The chain recombines TRBV20-1 with TRBJ2-2; D is undetermined. Between the trimmed V and J ends, which lost 3 bases and 4 bases, there was a span of 9 bases. From germline, CDR1 is DFQATT and CDR2 SNEGSKA (reference sequence). The CDR3 spans 13 residues. This CDR3 reads CSARVSFTGELFF. The CDR3 nucleotides are TGCAGTGCTAGGGTCTCGTTCACCGGGGAGCTGTTTTTT.

There are a few counts of this clonotype. V gene TRBV24-1 combines with J gene TRBJ2-1; no reliable D call. Trimming took off 1 base at V and 8 bases at J, with 17 bases between the two ends. The germline gives CDR1 KGHDR, CDR2 SFDVKD. This CDR3 comprises 16 residues. CDR3 nucleotides: TGTGCCACCAGTGATTTCAACCCTCTGATGTGGCATGAGCAGTTCTTC. It encodes CATSDFNPLMWHEQFF.

This clonotype appeared a single time. The V gene is TRBV7-9, the J gene TRBJ2-1; TRBD2 might be the D (5 bases). Germline loops: CDR1 SEHNR, CDR2 FQNEAQ (reference sequence). The germline V and J ends were trimmed by 5 bases and 0 bases, with 11 bases remaining between them. The CDR3 is made up of 15 amino acids. The DNA for the CDR3 is TGTGCCAGCAGCGATAGCGAAAGCTCCTACAATGAGCAGTTCTTC. It specifies CASSDSESSYNEQFF.

The rearrangement uses TRBV20-1 and TRBJ2-7, with D unresolved. Per germline, CDR1 DFQATT and CDR2 SNEGSKA (reference sequence). Trimming shortened V by 5 bases and J by 3 bases, and 11 bases separated the two germline ends. This CDR3 is 12 amino acids long. The CDR3 here is CSAGPTYYEQYF. CDR3 nucleotides: TGCAGTGCTGGGCCAACCTACTACGAGCAGTACTTC.

This clonotype was detected a few times. The chain employs TRBV10-3 and TRBJ2-7; 7 bases are shared with TRBD2. There are 16 residues in the CDR3. V dropped 5 bases and J dropped 1; count of bases not matched to a gene: 11. From germline, CDR1 is ENHRY and CDR2 SYGVKD. The CDR3 reads CAISWEGRRLSYEQYF. The CDR3 DNA is TGTGCCATCAGTTGGGAGGGACGCCGGCTGTCCTACGAGCAGTACTTC.

The chain links TRBV28 to TRBJ2-1, with D possibly being TRBD2 (6 bases). The CDR3 runs to 15 residues. V lost 3 bases, J lost 7 bases, and 16 bases lay in between. Per the germline V gene, CDR1 is MDHEN and CDR2 is SYDVKM. CDR3 bases: TGTGCCAGCAGTTTCACGGGAGCCGAGGTGAATGAGCAGTTCTTC. This translates into CASSFTGAEVNEQFF.

The chain couples TRBV3-1 to TRBJ2-1; 8 bases fit TRBD2. The CDR3 loop spans 14 amino acids. Trimming removed 2 bases from V and 10 bases from J; junction bases left unmatched: 7. From germline, CDR1 is LGHDT and CDR2 YNNKEL (reference sequence). The CDR3: CASSQSGSSAEQFF. The CDR3 nucleotides read TGTGCCAGCAGCCAAAGCGGGAGTTCGGCGGAGCAGTTCTTC.

The table lists this clonotype with a few counts. This chain uses TRBV7-6 with TRBJ2-1; D may be TRBD2 (5 bases). V lost 3 bases and J lost 0, with 12 bases in between. Germline V gene data show CDR1 as SGHVS and CDR2 as FNYEAQ. There are 16 residues in the CDR3. The CDR3 region is CASSFRSGSSYNEQFF. The CDR3 DNA reads as TGTGCCAGCAGCTTTAGGTCGGGGAGCTCCTACAATGAGCAGTTCTTC.

The chain has TRBV20-1 and TRBJ2-1, with 10 bases identical to TRBD2. The germline V gene encodes CDR1 DFQATT and CDR2 SNEGSKA (reference sequence). This CDR3 region has 15 residues. The J segment lost 9 bases and the V segment lost 0 bases, leaving 8 bases of the junction unmatched. The CDR3 DNA sequence: TGCAGTGCTAGAGAACCGGGAATAGCGGGAGGTGAGCAGTTCTTC. It yields the protein CSAREPGIAGGEQFF.

This chain connects TRBV12-3 or TRBV12-4 to TRBJ2-3; D unclear. The germline V and J ends were trimmed by 7 bases and 0 bases, with 8 bases remaining between them. The CDR3 covers 13 residues. This CDR3 reads CASTALSTDTQYF. The CDR3, as DNA: TGTGCCAGCACGGCGTTAAGCACAGATACGCAGTATTTT.

This clonotype occurred a few times. The rearrangement joins TRBV20-1 to TRBJ1-5; D possibly corresponds to TRBD1 (5 bases). The V end was cut by 3 bases, the J end by 6 bases, with 12 bases between. Germline CDR1 is DFQATT and CDR2 is SNEGSKA (reference sequence). The CDR3 is 13 amino acids. CDR3 sequence: CSASAGTGQPQHF. The CDR3 DNA sequence: TGCAGTGCTAGTGCCGGGACGGGTCAGCCCCAGCATTTT.

The genes are TRBV20-1 and TRBJ1-1; D is possibly TRBD1 (5 bases). The CDR3 is made up of 15 amino acids. Deletions cut 5 bases from V and 1 base from J, with 17 bases between. CDR1 and CDR2 (germline): DFQATT, SNEGSKA (reference sequence). The chain's CDR3 is CSAFRDRGPNTEAFF. CDR3 DNA sequence: TGCAGTGCTTTCAGGGATAGGGGCCCGAACACTGAAGCTTTCTTT.

Many counts were recorded for this clonotype. The chain joins TRBV18 to TRBJ2-3; tentative D call: TRBD2 (6 bases). The germline V gene has CDR1 KGHSH and CDR2 LQKENI. The V gene lost 5 bases and the J gene lost 6 bases, with 18 bases spanning the gap. This CDR3 spans 15 amino acids. Here the CDR3 reads CASSSRLDGTDTQYF. The CDR3 DNA sequence: TGTGCCAGCTCATCCAGACTAGATGGGACGGATACGCAGTATTTT.

The chain employs TRBV5-1 and TRBJ1-1; TRBD1 is a possible D gene (5 bases). The CDR3 spans 14 residues. Per the germline V gene, CDR1 is SGHRS and CDR2 is YFSETQ. Trimming removed 1 base from V and 8 bases from J, with 15 bases in between. The chain's CDR3 is CASSLSWRGGEAFF. The CDR3 DNA reads TGCGCCAGCAGCTTGTCGTGGCGTGGGGGAGAAGCTTTCTTT. The entire variable domain, with the rest obtained from reference TRBV5-1 and TRBJ1-1, is as follows: KAGVTQTPRYLIKTRGQQVTLSCSPISGHRSVSWYQQTPGQGLQFLFEYFSETQRNKGNFPGRFSGRQFSNSRSEMNVSTLELGDSALYLCASSLSWRGGEAFFGQGTRLTVV.

The V call is TRBV20-1, the J call TRBJ1-1; D gene unclear. This CDR3 has 14 residues. V lost 2 bases and J 0 bases, leaving 10 bases between the germline ends. CDR1 DFQATT and CDR2 SNEGSKA come from the germline V gene (reference sequence). CDR3 bases: TGCAGTGCTAGAAGAGGGTCCATGAACACTGAAGCTTTCTTT. This encodes CSARRGSMNTEAFF.

The chain has TRBV7-2 and TRBJ2-1; 7 bases are shared with TRBD2. Germline V gives CDR1 SGHTA, CDR2 FQGNSA. The CDR3 covers 15 residues. V gave up 1 base and J gave up 8 bases; unmatched junction bases: 8. The CDR3 region is CASSLDVPGGYEQFF. The CDR3 DNA reads TGTGCCAGCAGCTTAGACGTGCCGGGAGGCTATGAGCAGTTCTTC.

The chain uses TRBV9 and TRBJ2-2; TRBD2 matches at 11 bases. V dropped 0 bases and J dropped 7; count of bases not matched to a gene: 11. CDR3 length: 18 residues. Looked up from germline, CDR1 is SGDLS and CDR2 is YYNGEE. The CDR3 loop reads CASSVVFSGRAEFGELFF. Written as DNA, the CDR3 is TGTGCCAGCAGCGTAGTGTTTAGCGGGAGGGCCGAATTCGGGGAGCTGTTTTTT.

This clonotype was counted only a few times. The chain is built from TRBV10-3 and TRBJ2-2; D possibly corresponds to TRBD1 (5 bases). The CDR3 is 14 residues long. Trimming left V 6 bases short and J 5 bases short, with 13 bases between. Germline CDR1 ENHRY, CDR2 SYGVKD. The CDR3 DNA follows: TGTGCCATCAGGATAGACAGTACTACCGGGGAGCTGTTTTTT. This sequence encodes CAIRIDSTTGELFF.

The genes are TRBV12-3 or TRBV12-4 and TRBJ2-7, with TRBD2 matching over 10 bases. Trimming removed 5 bases from V and 4 bases from J; junction bases left unmatched: 20. The CDR3 totals 19 residues. The CDR3 loop is CASSTRTAIAGGGFYEQYF. The DNA of the CDR3 is TGTGCCAGCAGTACCCGGACGGCCATAGCGGGAGGAGGGTTTTACGAGCAGTACTTC.

Only a few counts were recorded for this clonotype. The chain joins TRBV20-1 to TRBJ2-5; D remains ambiguous. Trimming took off 1 base at V and 0 bases at J, with 6 bases between the two ends. Germline V gene data show CDR1 as DFQATT and CDR2 as SNEGSKA (reference sequence). The CDR3 runs 13 residues. CDR3 coding DNA: TGCAGTGCTAGAGTACAGTACCAAGAGACCCAGTACTTC. Amino acids: CSARVQYQETQYF.

V usage is TRBV5-1 and J usage is TRBJ1-3; 8 positions agree with TRBD1. Germline V gene sequence: CDR1 SGHRS, CDR2 YFSETQ. With 4 bases clipped from V and 4 bases from J, the junction kept 7 bases outside the gene matches. The CDR3 has 15 residues. CDR3 amino acids: CASSPTGAEGNTIYF. The CDR3, as DNA: TGCGCCAGCAGCCCGACAGGGGCAGAGGGAAACACCATATATTTT.

In its sample, this clonotype was seen a few times. The chain uses TRBV20-1 and TRBJ1-2; tentative D call: TRBD1 (5 bases). This CDR3 has 11 amino acids. The germline V and J ends were trimmed by 3 bases and 8 bases, with 10 bases remaining between them. CDR1 DFQATT and CDR2 SNEGSKA come from the germline V gene (reference sequence). CDR3 in DNA: TGCAGTGCTAGCCCCGGGGCCGGCTACACCTTC. Its translation is CSASPGAGYTF.

This clonotype was detected a few times. The chain employs TRBV20-1 and TRBJ2-5, with D unclear. CDR1 DFQATT and CDR2 SNEGSKA come from the germline V gene (reference sequence). The germline V and J ends were trimmed by 2 bases and 9 bases, with 13 bases remaining between them. The CDR3 has 12 residues. Here the CDR3 DNA reads TGCAGTGCTAGACCTCAGACCCCACCCCAGTACTTC. Its translation is CSARPQTPPQYF.

This sequence joins TRBV6-4 and TRBJ2-7; TRBD1 aligns across 9 bases. The CDR3 spans 14 residues. J was trimmed by 3 bases and V by 6 bases; bases with no gene match: 6. The germline gives CDR1 MRHNA, CDR2 SNTAGT. CDR3 nucleotides: TGTGCCAGCAGCGTAGGGGACAGGGTCTACGAGCAGTACTTC. It specifies CASSVGDRVYEQYF.

The chain recombines TRBV15 with TRBJ1-4; D is possibly TRBD1 (6 bases). V dropped 2 bases and J dropped 6 bases, with 13 bases sitting between them. CDR1 and CDR2 from the germline V gene are LNHNV and YYDKDF (reference sequence). The CDR3 has 15 residues. The CDR3 loop is CATSRRTARDEKLFF. The DNA of the CDR3 is TGTGCCACCAGCAGACGGACAGCTCGGGATGAAAAACTGTTTTTT.

This clonotype showed up many times. The chain combines TRBV5-1 with TRBJ2-4, with D perhaps matching TRBD1 or TRBD2 (6 bases each). Trimming removed 5 bases from V and 0 bases from J, with 9 bases in between. This CDR3 comprises 14 residues. The germline CDR1 and CDR2 sequences are SGHRS and YFSETQ. CDR3 nucleotide sequence: TGCGCCAGCAGACAGGGAGGAGCCAAAAACATTCAGTACTTC. As protein: CASRQGGAKNIQYF.

The J gene is TRBJ2-3, the V gene TRBV18; the match to TRBD2 covers 11 bases. Germline V gene data show CDR1 as KGHSH and CDR2 as LQKENI. V lost 6 bases and J lost 3; bases outside the gene matches: 5. The CDR3 length is 15 residues. CDR3 nucleotides: TGTGCCAGCTCCTCGGGACTAGCGGAGACAGATACGCAGTATTTT. It encodes CASSSGLAETDTQYF. Full variable domain (missing parts from reference TRBV18 and TRBJ2-3): NAGVMQNPRHLVRRRGQEARLRCSPMKGHSHVYWYRQLPEEGLKFMVYLQKENIIDESGMPKERFSAEFPKEGPSILRIQQVVRGDSAAYFCASSSGLAETDTQYFGPGTRLTVL.